Listed here are 8 T cell receptor beta chains from one sample, sequenced in a study of shared clonotypes between healthy human individuals. Produced via immunoSEQ multiplex PCR; TCRdb's table is partial and in-frame only. The profile shows roughly 760,000 clones, around 72% of them singletons. The sequenced material came from memory CD4+ T cells sorted from blood. The subset here: CD45RA-negative fraction. All receptors derive from a woman aged 25 to 39 in good health.

This chain uses TRBV28 with TRBJ1-1; possibly TRBD1 for D (6 bases). CDR3 length equals 15 residues. Germline CDR1 is MDHEN and CDR2 is SYDVKM. V lost 6 bases and J 1 base, leaving 15 bases between the germline ends. CDR3 bases: TGTGCCAGCAGGGGCGGGGGCAGGAGGAACACTGAAGCTTTCTTT. This sequence encodes CASRGGGRRNTEAFF.

The rearrangement links TRBV18 to TRBJ2-7; perhaps D is TRBD1 or TRBD2 (5 bases each). The length of the CDR3 is 14 residues. The V and J ends lost 4 bases and 1 base respectively, with 11 bases between them. Germline loops: CDR1 KGHSH, CDR2 LQKENI. DNA for the CDR3: TGTGCCAGCTCACGGGACGGTAGATCCTACGAGCAGTACTTC. As protein: CASSRDGRSYEQYF.

CDR3 DNA sequence: TGTGCCAGCAGCTTAGATTATCAAGGCACTCTAGCCAAAAACATTCAGTACTTC. It encodes CASSLDYQGTLAKNIQYF. V is TRBV11-2 and J is TRBJ2-4; D is unclear. V was trimmed by 0 bases and J by 0 bases, leaving 15 bases between them. Germline values: CDR1 SGHAT, CDR2 FQNNGV. This CDR3 contains 18 residues.

Comments on this clone: This likely traces to a read error, being one base from a far larger clone. V is TRBV18 and J is TRBJ2-5; D call uncertain. Germline CDR1 KGHSH, CDR2 LQKENI. The V gene lost 6 bases and the J gene lost 1 base, with 6 bases spanning the gap. The CDR3 contains 12 residues. The CDR3 loop is CASSTLQETQYF. CDR3 nucleotide sequence: TGTGCCAGCTCGACACTCCAAGAGACCCAGTACTTC. Together with reference TRBV18 and TRBJ2-5, the CDR3 gives the full variable domain: NAGVMQNPRHLVRRRGQEARLRCSPMKGHSHVYWYRQLPEEGLKFMVYLQKENIIDESGMPKERFSAEFPKEGPSILRIQQVVRGDSAAYFCASSTLQETQYFGPGTRLLVL.

V gene TRBV10-1 combines with J gene TRBJ2-3; D gene unclear. The CDR3 loop spans 13 amino acids. Germline V gene data show CDR1 as WNHNN and CDR2 as SYGVQD (reference sequence). Trimming stripped 2 bases from V and 8 bases from J, with 11 bases between. The CDR3 loop is CASSESIRATQYF. Written as DNA, the CDR3 is TGCGCCAGCAGTGAGAGCATTCGGGCTACGCAGTATTTT.

The CDR3 loop is CASSGQGGKSQPQHF. The DNA of the CDR3 is TGTGCCAGCAGTGGCCAAGGGGGGAAGAGTCAGCCCCAGCATTTT. The V gene is TRBV2, the J gene TRBJ1-5; tentatively, D is TRBD1 (6 bases). V was trimmed by 4 bases and J by 6 bases, leaving 16 bases between them. CDR1 SNHLY and CDR2 FYNNEI come from the germline V gene. The CDR3 extends over 15 amino acids.

Turning to this clone: This same CDR3 is encoded by further DNA sequences in the sample. The chain carries TRBV29-1 and TRBJ1-3; D gene unclear. This CDR3 comprises 12 residues. Trimming removed 4 bases from V and 1 base from J, with 5 bases in between. Per germline, CDR1 SQVTM and CDR2 ANQGSEA. This CDR3 reads CSVGGSGNTIYF. CDR3 DNA: TGCAGCGTTGGAGGGTCTGGAAACACCATATATTTT.

The chain is built from TRBV4-1 and TRBJ2-3, with D possibly being TRBD1 or TRBD2 (5 bases each). The germline V gene has CDR1 MGHRA and CDR2 YSYEKL. V shed 0 bases and J shed 5 bases, with 12 bases lying between them. This CDR3 region has 15 residues. The CDR3 loop is CASSQDRGSQDTQYF. CDR3 DNA sequence: TGCGCCAGCAGCCAAGATCGGGGCAGTCAAGATACGCAGTATTTT.